This T cell receptor beta chain originates from a study of regulatory T cells in long-lasting Graves disease. Time point meaning: newly diagnosed GD, antithyroid drugs for less than 3 months. Extracted RNA from PBMCs served as the source of the TCR library. This clonotype was observed many times. Trimming cost V 5 bases and J 4 bases, with 9 bases left between them. This CDR3 contains 13 residues. Per germline, CDR1 PRHDT and CDR2 FYEKMQ (reference sequence). The TCR beta library used iRepertoire HTBI primers with Arm-PCR amplification of CDR3. Via MiXCR, TCRdb re-called the multiplex PCR reads, giving one row per CDR3 protein. The table includes about 430,000 distinct CDR3 sequences, around 16% detected once. These data also formed part of another study, on T cells in Graves' hyperthyroidism and ophthalmopathy.

Sequenced here: peripheral blood mononuclear cells (PBMCs), sampled at new diagnosis, from a patient treated with antithyroid drugs. The rearrangement joins TRBV13 to TRBJ2-1, with D possibly TRBD2 on 5 matching bases. The sequence was obtained from a woman aged 40 to 50 with Graves disease. CDR3 DNA sequence: TGTGCCAGCAGCGCCCGAGGGTACAATGAGCAGTTCTTC. Protein sequence: CASSARGYNEQFF.